Given below is one T cell receptor beta chain in context. It lacks a known antigen. The input lacks base qualities; no much larger clone sits a single base away. Based on the germline V gene, the CDR1 and CDR2 sequences are SQVTM and ANQGSEA. V is reduced by 2 bases and J by 2 bases, leaving a spacing of 15 bases between them. From the cysteine through the phenylalanine, the CDR3 covers 15 amino acids. Only CDR3 DNA remains: 45 bases, in frame from the first base. Peripheral blood CD8+ and CD4+ T cells from healthy donors, Susac syndrome patients and multiple sclerosis patients were profiled by high-throughput TCR beta sequencing. Treatment-naive patients with stable or active relapsing-remitting disease fulfilling revised McDonald criteria were used as multiple sclerosis controls. Bulk CD8+ and CD4+ T cells were purified by magnetic negative isolation, whereas CD8+ TEMRA cells were enriched by FACS. Blood was drawn into EDTA tubes, processed within 24 hours, and PBMCs were isolated by density gradient centrifugation. PBMCs destined for TCR sequencing were cryopreserved in liquid nitrogen and later thawed in a 37 °C water bath. The sorted or isolated CD4+, CD8+ and CD8+ TEMRA cells had a purity of 90% or higher.

The source of the sample is a study of CD8 T cells in Susac syndrome (dated by TCRdb to between 2018 and 2020). With regard to the full study: The study used repertoire sequencing to test whether antigen drove CD8+ T cell activation and differentiation in Susac syndrome. The full study reports these points: The number of individuals in the TCR sequencing and HLA analysis was acknowledged as relatively small.

RNA was extracted using the RNeasy kit, and about 0.5 to 1 ug of the RNA was reverse transcribed with random hexamers. The immunoSEQ multiplex PCR assay, which covers 54 Vbeta and 13 Jbeta segments, was used to amplify TCR beta CDR3 regions. Bias from PCR amplification was corrected by using a synthetic template baseline for primer optimization and for computational correction. The paper's processing steps were these. Reads were annotated to V, D and J genes according to IMGT and were analyzed with immunoSEQ Analyzer, with only productive sequences retained. Clonality was computed as one minus Shannon entropy normalized by log2 of the number of productive unique sequences. For each patient and control, public and private clones were evaluated among the 100 most prevalent clones. A clone was defined as Susac-specific if it was absent from the healthy and MS cohorts, from 950 to 1,300 published viral clones and from other ImmuneACCESS disease sequences. Using fastp at Q25 and MiXCR, TCRdb reprocessed the public reads and kept productive beta chains. Each entry merges the rows of one CDR3 protein and shows their most common DNA and genes. TCRdb's processing, not the authors', yielded these V and J calls. This sample lists 180,000 or so distinct CDR3 sequences; more than 90% were detected once. The ten biggest clones cover around 0.09% of the sample.

The rearrangement joined TRBV29-1 to TRBJ1-2; a tentative D match to TRBD1 spans 5 bases. Sequencing used CD4+ T cells from PBMCs. This TCR was sampled from a human donor with multiple sclerosis. The nucleotide sequence is TGCAGCGTTGAAAAGTACGTCGGGACCAACTATGGCTACACCTTC. This codes for CSVEKYVGTNYGYTF.